Listed below are T cell receptor beta chains from one sample, sequenced in a study of metastatic and nonmetastatic thyroid tumors. TCRdb re-processed the PCR reads through MiXCR. The repertoire holds 25,000 to 30,000 clones, with roughly 14% as singletons. Sequenced sample: blood. These TCRs come from a male donor with papillary thyroid cancer or a benign thyroid nodule (not recorded which). Some clones in this sample may be carry-over from other donors' samples. Both conserved end residues are part of each CDR3. Each record gives: clone size, J gene, V gene, CDR3 protein. Not all rows give a size; the values are once, few, many and, for expanded clones, a class.

>many|TRBJ1-6|TRBV6-1
CASSLQGGAHNSPLHF
>many|TRBJ2-7|TRBV2
CASSEGQGHEQYF
>few|TRBJ2-2|TRBV6-6
CASNYMAAVELFF
>NA|TRBJ1-2|TRBV3-1
CASSQTPRTGYGYTF
>many|TRBJ2-7|TRBV2
CASGTGDYEQYF
>many|TRBJ1-2|TRBV27
CASSPLRRGLLDGYTF
>many|TRBJ2-5|TRBV2
CASHRDQETQYF
>many|TRBJ2-7|TRBV20-1
CSATSQAYEQYF
>few|TRBJ1-2|TRBV6-5
CASSYSIGCGVCYTF
>many|TRBJ2-7|TRBV2
CASTGVSGTSAFYEQYF
>many|TRBJ1-5|TRBV6-6
CASSYRPEAEPQHF
>medium-sized|TRBJ1-6|TRBV20-1
CSARAGALYNSPLHF
>many|TRBJ1-1|TRBV6-1
CASRPGGGTEAFF
>many|TRBJ2-7|TRBV7-2
CASITARDNPYEQYF
>once|TRBJ2-1|TRBV3-1
CASGTGTGFHEQFF
>many|TRBJ2-3|TRBV9
CASSAPQGLSTDTQYF
>many|TRBJ1-5|TRBV7-6
CASSLGQGIRQPQHF
>many|TRBJ2-3|TRBV24-1
CATSGSTDTQYF
>many|TRBJ1-1|TRBV4-1
CASKGTDTEAFF
>many|TRBJ2-6|TRBV3-1
CASSHQAGGSSGANVLTF
>few|TRBJ2-7|TRBV12-5
CAIGFDGDSYEQYF
>many|TRBJ2-2|TRBV24-1
CATSDLAGELFF
>many|TRBJ1-2|TRBV30
CAWRRDRGIPLGGYTF